This TCR beta chain was retrieved from a study of blood T cell repertoires in COVID-19. Overall study context: The United States, Italy and Spain provided the acute and convalescent COVID-19 samples. From T cells, B-cell-depleted T cells, or PBMCs came the material, which was cDNA or gDNA.

Methods used by the authors: It was from reference gene primer amplification that nucleated cell counts were estimated. The data were produced by immunoSEQ multiplex PCR, yet TCRdb's version contains in-frame clones alone and is incomplete. D and trimming were read from the DNA, whereas the V and J calls and clone size are those reported in that table. The sample gives some 150,000 clones, around 90% of which show up once; 1.6% is in the top ten. CDR1 and CDR2 (germline): LNHDA, SQIVND (reference sequence). Trimming took 4 bases from V and 5 from J; bases not matched to a gene: 5. This CDR3 has 16 residues.

Sequencing was carried out using peripheral blood. This sequence originates from a woman in her 50s with acute or convalescent COVID-19. The rearrangement joins TRBV19 to TRBJ2-5, with 15 bases aligning to TRBD2. The CDR3: CASSTGLAGGLETQYF. The CDR3 DNA is TGTGCCAGTAGTACAGGACTAGCGGGAGGGCTCGAGACCCAGTACTTC. Full variable domain (remainder filled in from reference TRBV19 and TRBJ2-5): DGGITQSPKYLFRKEGQNVTLSCEQNLNHDAMYWYRQDPGQGLRLIYYSQIVNDFQKGDIAEGYSVSREKKESFPLTVTSAQKNPTAFYLCASSTGLAGGLETQYFGPGTRLLVL.